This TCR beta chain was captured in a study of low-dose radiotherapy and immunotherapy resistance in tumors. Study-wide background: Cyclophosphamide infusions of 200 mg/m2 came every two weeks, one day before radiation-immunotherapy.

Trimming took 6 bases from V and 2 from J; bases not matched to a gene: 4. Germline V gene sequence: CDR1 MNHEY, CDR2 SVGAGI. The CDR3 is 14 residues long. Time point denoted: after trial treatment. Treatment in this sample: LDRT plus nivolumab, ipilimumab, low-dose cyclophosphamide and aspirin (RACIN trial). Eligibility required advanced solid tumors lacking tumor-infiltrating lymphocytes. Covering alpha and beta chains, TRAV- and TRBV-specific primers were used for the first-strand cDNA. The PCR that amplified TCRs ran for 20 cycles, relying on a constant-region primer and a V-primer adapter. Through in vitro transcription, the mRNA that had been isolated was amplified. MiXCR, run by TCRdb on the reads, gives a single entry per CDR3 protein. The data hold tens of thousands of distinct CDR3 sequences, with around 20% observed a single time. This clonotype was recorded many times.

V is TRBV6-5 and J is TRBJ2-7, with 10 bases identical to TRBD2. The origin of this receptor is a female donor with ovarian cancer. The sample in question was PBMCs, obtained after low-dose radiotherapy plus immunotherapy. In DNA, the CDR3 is TGTGCCAGCAGAATAGCGGGAGGACCCTACGAGCAGTACTTC. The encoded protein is CASRIAGGPYEQYF.